The 17 T cell receptor beta chains below come from one sample, sequenced in a study of early T cells in non-severe SARS-CoV-2 infection. TCRdb re-called the 5' RACE reads with MiXCR, one entry per CDR3 protein. This sample yields under 70,000 distinct CDR3 sequences, of which around 13% are seen a single time; less than 6% belongs to the top ten. Sequencing was carried out using whole blood. The receptors come from an adult who was a healthcare worker with PCR-confirmed SARS-CoV-2 infection or an uninfected control (not recorded which).

This clonotype was counted at least ten times. V usage is TRBV3-1 and J usage is TRBJ1-2; D not certain. There are 14 residues in the CDR3. V shed 0 bases and J shed 11 bases, with 16 bases lying between them. Germline V gene data show CDR1 as LGHDT and CDR2 as YNNKEL (reference sequence). The CDR3, as DNA: TGTGCCAGCAGCCAAGATTCCCGGACTACGGGGTACACCTTC. This translates into CASSQDSRTTGYTF.

There are many counts of this clonotype. The chain has TRBV12-3 or TRBV12-4 and TRBJ1-1; TRBD1 matches at 9 bases. The CDR3 consists of 16 residues. Trimming took 0 bases from V and 0 from J; bases not matched to a gene: 2. CDR3 amino acids: CASSLARQGVNTEAFF. CDR3 coding DNA: TGTGCCAGCAGTTTAGCGCGACAGGGGGTGAACACTGAAGCTTTCTTT.

Ten or more counts support this clonotype. This chain links TRBV12-3 or TRBV12-4 with TRBJ1-3; D is perhaps TRBD1 (5 bases). The length of the CDR3 is 14 residues. The ends were cut back, 1 base at V and 8 bases at J, with 12 bases in the middle. In nucleotides, the CDR3 is TGTGCCAGCAGTTTAGGCCAGCGGGGGGACACCATATATTTT. It codes for CASSLGQRGDTIYF.

This clonotype was counted between two and nine times. The rearrangement joins TRBV5-1 to TRBJ2-3; a weak D match, TRBD2 (5 bases). There are 17 residues in the CDR3. In germline, CDR1 is SGHRS, CDR2 YFSETQ. V lost 1 base and J 1 base, leaving 16 bases between the germline ends. CDR3 region: CASSLSTMGSGTDTQYF. The CDR3 DNA sequence: TGCGCCAGCAGCTTGAGTACGATGGGGAGTGGCACAGATACGCAGTATTTT.

This clonotype was counted a few times. The chain employs TRBV28 and TRBJ2-7; 7 bases are a match to TRBD2. Germline V gene sequence: CDR1 MDHEN, CDR2 SYDVKM. The trim removed 7 bases at V and 2 bases at J, leaving 5 bases unmatched. The CDR3 extends over 13 amino acids. The CDR3 is CASIQAGTYEQYF. CDR3 sequence (DNA): TGTGCCAGCATACAAGCGGGGACCTACGAGCAGTACTTC.

This clonotype was counted many times. The rearrangement links TRBV2 to TRBJ1-2, with unresolved D. The CDR3 is 11 amino acids. Trimming shortened V by 10 bases and J by 8 bases, and 14 bases separated the two germline ends. From germline, CDR1 is SNHLY and CDR2 FYNNEI. CDR3 coding DNA: TGTGCCACGCCCCGGGGAGGGGGCTACACCTTC. Its protein product is CATPRGGGYTF.

This clonotype was detected only a few times. This chain connects TRBV6-1 to TRBJ1-1; D gene ambiguous. V was clipped by 3 bases and J by 8 bases, with 13 bases between them. The CDR3 totals 13 residues. Germline CDR1 is MNHNS and CDR2 is SASEGT. The CDR3 bases are TGTGCCAGCAGTGAGAACACGGTCGGCGAAGCTTTCTTT. Translation: CASSENTVGEAFF.

Notes on this clonotype: The junction shows a germline mismatch at one end, possibly a read error. The chain recombines TRBV7-7 with TRBJ2-1; the D is unclear. The CDR3 spans 14 residues. CDR1 is SSHAT and CDR2 is FNYEAQ in the germline V gene (reference sequence). CDR3 sequence reads: CASSLELPPSEQFF. For the CDR3, the DNA is TGTGCTAGCAGCTTAGAATTACCCCCCAGTGAGCAGTTCTTC.

This clonotype showed up many times. The CDR3 DNA sequence: TGTGCCAGCAGTGAAAACAATGAGCAGTTCTTC. It codes for CASSENNEQFF. The chain employs TRBV25-1 and TRBJ2-1; D is undetermined. The CDR3 covers 11 residues. V lost 2 bases and J lost 5, with 1 base in between. The germline V gene has CDR1 MGHDK and CDR2 SYGVNS.

J is TRBJ1-4 and V is TRBV7-9, with D perhaps TRBD1 (6 bases). CDR3 length equals 17 residues. Germline CDR1 reads SEHNR; CDR2 reads FQNEAQ (reference sequence). The V end was cut by 5 bases, the J end by 1 base, with 17 bases between. The CDR3 reads CASSPPVGRGTNEKLFF. The CDR3 nucleotides are TGTGCCAGCAGCCCCCCGGTAGGCAGGGGAACTAATGAAAAACTGTTTTTT.

In this sample, this clonotype turned up many times. The chain is built from TRBV18 and TRBJ1-5; D gene unclear. CDR1 KGHSH and CDR2 LQKENI come from the germline V gene. Trimming removed 2 bases from V and 4 bases from J, with 6 bases in between. CDR3 size: 13 residues. The CDR3 nucleotides read TGTGCCAGCTCACCAGGACGGAATCAGCCCCAGCATTTT. This translates into CASSPGRNQPQHF.

This sequence joins TRBV11-3 and TRBJ2-3; tentatively, D is TRBD1 (6 bases). Germline V CDR1 and CDR2: SGHNT, YENEEA. V was clipped by 4 bases and J by 2 bases, with 10 bases between them. The CDR3 totals 14 residues. The CDR3 region is CASSSQGPTDTQYF. DNA of the CDR3: TGTGCCAGCAGCTCCCAGGGGCCCACAGATACGCAGTATTTT.

This clonotype was observed many times. The chain carries TRBV11-2 and TRBJ2-7; D is unresolved. The CDR3 totals 15 residues. Trimming stripped 6 bases from V and 6 bases from J, with 21 bases between. The germline gives CDR1 SGHAT, CDR2 FQNNGV. The CDR3 sequence is CASSYLFDVLGEQYF. The CDR3 DNA reads as TGTGCCAGCAGTTACCTTTTCGACGTGCTTGGCGAGCAGTACTTC.

There are a few counts of this clonotype. The chain has TRBV11-3 and TRBJ2-1; D perhaps matches TRBD2 (5 bases). Looked up from germline, CDR1 is SGHNT and CDR2 is YENEEA. V gave up 2 bases and J gave up 4 bases, with 12 bases separating them. The CDR3 spans 15 residues. CDR3 amino acids: CASSLHGGGYNEQFF. CDR3 bases: TGTGCCAGCAGCTTACATGGTGGCGGGTACAATGAGCAGTTCTTC. The full variable domain, in which reference TRBV11-3 and TRBJ2-1 provide the parts outside the CDR3, is EAGVVQSPRYKIIEKKQPVAFWCNPISGHNTLYWYLQNLGQGPELLIRYENEEAVDDSQLPKDRFSAERLKGVDSTLKIQPAELGDSAVYLCASSLHGGGYNEQFFGPGTRLTVL.

This sequence joins TRBV28 and TRBJ2-3; tentative D call: TRBD1 (5 bases). V was cut by 2 bases and J by 1 base, with 10 bases left in between. Germline-derived CDR1 and CDR2 are MDHEN and SYDVKM. The CDR3 is made up of 15 amino acids. The chain's CDR3 is CASSLVQGGTDTQYF. The CDR3 nucleotides read TGTGCCAGCAGTTTAGTGCAGGGCGGCACAGATACGCAGTATTTT. Filled out from reference TRBV28 and TRBJ2-3, the complete variable domain reads DVKVTQSSRYLVKRTGEKVFLECVQDMDHENMFWYRQDPGLGLRLIYFSYDVKMKEKGDIPEGYSVSREKKERFSLILESASTNQTSMYLCASSLVQGGTDTQYFGPGTRLTVL.

This clonotype has just a few counts. The rearrangement links TRBV29-1 to TRBJ2-7; D remains unclear. The V gene's germline CDR1 is SQVTM and CDR2 ANQGSEA. Between the trimmed V and J ends, which lost 0 bases and 4 bases, there was a span of 4 bases. The length of the CDR3 is 11 residues. Here the CDR3 reads CSVEERYEQYF. CDR3 coding DNA: TGCAGCGTTGAAGAGAGATACGAGCAGTACTTC.

This clonotype was counted ten times or more. The chain is built from TRBV6-2 or TRBV6-3 and TRBJ2-5; 10 positions match TRBD1. Germline-derived CDR1 and CDR2 are MNHEY and SVGEGT. Trimming cost V 5 bases and J 0 bases; bases outside gene matches: 3. The CDR3 has 15 residues. The CDR3 region is CASSPGTGDQETQYF. The CDR3 region has the DNA TGTGCCAGCAGTCCCGGGACAGGGGACCAAGAGACCCAGTACTTC.